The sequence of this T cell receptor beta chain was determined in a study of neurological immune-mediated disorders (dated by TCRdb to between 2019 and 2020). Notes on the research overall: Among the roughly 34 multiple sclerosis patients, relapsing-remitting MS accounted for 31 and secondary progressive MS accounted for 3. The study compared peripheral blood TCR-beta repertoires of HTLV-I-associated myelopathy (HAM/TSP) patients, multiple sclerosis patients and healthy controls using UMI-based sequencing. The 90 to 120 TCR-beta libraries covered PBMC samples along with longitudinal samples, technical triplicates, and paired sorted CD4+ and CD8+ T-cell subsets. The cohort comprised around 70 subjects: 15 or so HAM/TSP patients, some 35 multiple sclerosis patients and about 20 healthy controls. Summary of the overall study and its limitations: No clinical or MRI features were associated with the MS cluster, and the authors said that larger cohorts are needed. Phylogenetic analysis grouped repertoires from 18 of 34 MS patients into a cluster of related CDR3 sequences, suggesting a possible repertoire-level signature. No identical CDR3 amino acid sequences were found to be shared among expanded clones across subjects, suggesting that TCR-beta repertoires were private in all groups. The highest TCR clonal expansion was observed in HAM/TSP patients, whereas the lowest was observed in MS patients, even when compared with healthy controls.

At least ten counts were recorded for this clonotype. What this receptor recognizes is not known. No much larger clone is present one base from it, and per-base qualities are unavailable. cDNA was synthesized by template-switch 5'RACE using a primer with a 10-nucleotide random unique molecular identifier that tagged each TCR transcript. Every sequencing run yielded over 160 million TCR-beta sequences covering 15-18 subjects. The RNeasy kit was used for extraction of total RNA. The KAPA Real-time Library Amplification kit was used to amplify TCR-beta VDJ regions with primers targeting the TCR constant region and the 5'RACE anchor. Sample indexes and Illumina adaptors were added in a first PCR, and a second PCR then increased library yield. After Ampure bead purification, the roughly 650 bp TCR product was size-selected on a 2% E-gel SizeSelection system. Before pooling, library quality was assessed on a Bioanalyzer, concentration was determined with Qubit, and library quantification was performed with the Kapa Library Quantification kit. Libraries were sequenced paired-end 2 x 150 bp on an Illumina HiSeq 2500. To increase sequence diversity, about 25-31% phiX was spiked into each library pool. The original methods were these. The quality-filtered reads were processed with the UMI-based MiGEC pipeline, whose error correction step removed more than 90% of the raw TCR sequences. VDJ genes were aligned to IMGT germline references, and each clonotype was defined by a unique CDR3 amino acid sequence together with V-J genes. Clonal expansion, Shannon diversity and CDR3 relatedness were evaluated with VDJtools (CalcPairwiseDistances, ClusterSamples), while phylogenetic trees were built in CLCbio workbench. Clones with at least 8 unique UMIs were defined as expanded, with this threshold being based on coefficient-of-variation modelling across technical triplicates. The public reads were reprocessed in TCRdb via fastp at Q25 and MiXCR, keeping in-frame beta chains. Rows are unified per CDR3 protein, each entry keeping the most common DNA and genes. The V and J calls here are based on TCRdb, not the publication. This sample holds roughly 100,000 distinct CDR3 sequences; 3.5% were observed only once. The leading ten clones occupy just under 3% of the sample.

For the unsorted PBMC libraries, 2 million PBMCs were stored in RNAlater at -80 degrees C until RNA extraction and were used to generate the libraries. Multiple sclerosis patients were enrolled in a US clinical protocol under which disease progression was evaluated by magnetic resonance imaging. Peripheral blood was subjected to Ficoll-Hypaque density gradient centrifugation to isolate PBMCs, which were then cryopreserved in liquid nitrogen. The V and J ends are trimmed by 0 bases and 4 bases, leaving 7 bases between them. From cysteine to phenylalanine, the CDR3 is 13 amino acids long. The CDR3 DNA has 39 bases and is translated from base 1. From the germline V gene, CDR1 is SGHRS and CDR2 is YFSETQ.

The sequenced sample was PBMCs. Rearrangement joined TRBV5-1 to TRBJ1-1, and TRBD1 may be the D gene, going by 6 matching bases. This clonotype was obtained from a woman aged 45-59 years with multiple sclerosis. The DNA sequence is TGCGCCAGCAGCTTGGGAGGGGGCACTGAAGCTTTCTTT. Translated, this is CASSLGGGTEAFF.